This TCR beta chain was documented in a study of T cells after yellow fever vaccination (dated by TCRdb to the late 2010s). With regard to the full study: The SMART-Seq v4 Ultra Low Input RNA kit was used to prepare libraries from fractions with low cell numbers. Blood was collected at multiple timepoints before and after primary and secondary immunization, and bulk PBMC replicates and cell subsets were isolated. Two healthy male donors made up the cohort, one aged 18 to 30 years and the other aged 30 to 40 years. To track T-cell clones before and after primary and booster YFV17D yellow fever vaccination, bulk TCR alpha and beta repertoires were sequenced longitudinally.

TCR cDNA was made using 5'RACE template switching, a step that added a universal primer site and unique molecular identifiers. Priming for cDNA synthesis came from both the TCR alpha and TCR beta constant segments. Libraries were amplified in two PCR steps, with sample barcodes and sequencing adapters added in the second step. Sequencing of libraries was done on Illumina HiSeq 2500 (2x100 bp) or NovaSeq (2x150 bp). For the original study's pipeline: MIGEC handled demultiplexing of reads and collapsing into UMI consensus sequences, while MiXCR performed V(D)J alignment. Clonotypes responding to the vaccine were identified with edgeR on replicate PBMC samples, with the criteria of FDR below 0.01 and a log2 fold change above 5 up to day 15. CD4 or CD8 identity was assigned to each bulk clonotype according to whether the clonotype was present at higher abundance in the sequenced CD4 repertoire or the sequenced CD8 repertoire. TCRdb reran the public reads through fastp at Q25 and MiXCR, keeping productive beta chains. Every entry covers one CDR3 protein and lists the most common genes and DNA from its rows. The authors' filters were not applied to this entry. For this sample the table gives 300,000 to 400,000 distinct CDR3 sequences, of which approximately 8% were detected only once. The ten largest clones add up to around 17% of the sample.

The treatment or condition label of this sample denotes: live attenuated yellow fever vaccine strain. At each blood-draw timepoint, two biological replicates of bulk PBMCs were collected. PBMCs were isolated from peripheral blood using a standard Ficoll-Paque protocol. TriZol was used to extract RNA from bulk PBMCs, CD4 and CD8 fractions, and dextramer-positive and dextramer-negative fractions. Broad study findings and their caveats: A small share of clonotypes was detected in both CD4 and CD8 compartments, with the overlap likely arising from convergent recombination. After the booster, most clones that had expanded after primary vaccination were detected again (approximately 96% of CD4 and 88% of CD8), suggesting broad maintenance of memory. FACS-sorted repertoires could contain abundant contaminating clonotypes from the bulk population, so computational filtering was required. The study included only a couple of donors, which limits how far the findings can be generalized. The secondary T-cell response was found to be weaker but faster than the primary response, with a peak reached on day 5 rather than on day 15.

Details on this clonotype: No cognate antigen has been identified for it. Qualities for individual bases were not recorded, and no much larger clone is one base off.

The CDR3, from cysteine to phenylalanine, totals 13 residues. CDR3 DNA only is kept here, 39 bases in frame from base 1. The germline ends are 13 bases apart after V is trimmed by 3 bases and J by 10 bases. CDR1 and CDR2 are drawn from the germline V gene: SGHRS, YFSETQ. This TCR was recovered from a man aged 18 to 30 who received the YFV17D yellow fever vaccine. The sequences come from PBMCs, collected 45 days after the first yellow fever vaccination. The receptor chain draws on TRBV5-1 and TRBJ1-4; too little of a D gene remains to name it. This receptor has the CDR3 CASSSRTLGKLFF. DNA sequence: TGCGCCAGCAGCTCCAGGACCTTGGGAAAACTGTTTTTT.